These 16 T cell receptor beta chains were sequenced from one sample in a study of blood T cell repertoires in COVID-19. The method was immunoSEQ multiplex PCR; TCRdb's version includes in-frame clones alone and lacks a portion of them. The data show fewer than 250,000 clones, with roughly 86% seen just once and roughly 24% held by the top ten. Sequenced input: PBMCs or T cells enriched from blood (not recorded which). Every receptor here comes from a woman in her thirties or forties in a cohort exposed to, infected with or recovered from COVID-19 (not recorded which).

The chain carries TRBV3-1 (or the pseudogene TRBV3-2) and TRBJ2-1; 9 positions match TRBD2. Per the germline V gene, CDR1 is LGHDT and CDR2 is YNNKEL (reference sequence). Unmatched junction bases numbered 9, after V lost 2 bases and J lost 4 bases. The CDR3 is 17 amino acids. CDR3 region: CASSQLRGLAGYNEQFF. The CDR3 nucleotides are TGTGCCAGCAGCCAACTTAGGGGCCTAGCGGGGTACAATGAGCAGTTCTTC.

The CDR3 sequence is CASSLLLGRPMEQYF. DNA of the CDR3: TGTGCCAGCAGCTTATTGCTCGGCAGGCCAATGGAGCAGTACTTC. V usage is TRBV7-2 and J usage is TRBJ2-7, with no clear D. The CDR3 runs to 15 residues. V lost 2 bases and J 7 bases, leaving 18 bases between the germline ends. Germline V CDR1 and CDR2: SGHTA, FQGNSA.

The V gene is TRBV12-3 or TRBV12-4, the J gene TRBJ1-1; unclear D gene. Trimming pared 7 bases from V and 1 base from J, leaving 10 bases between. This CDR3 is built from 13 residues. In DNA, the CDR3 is TGTGCCAGCACTAGAGGGAAGAACACTGAAGCTTTCTTT. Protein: CASTRGKNTEAFF.

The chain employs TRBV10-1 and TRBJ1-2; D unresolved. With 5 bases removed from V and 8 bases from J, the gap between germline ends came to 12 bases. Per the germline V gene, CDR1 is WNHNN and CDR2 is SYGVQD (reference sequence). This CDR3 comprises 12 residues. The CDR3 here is CASSSGPGGYTF. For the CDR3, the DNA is TGCGCCAGCAGTTCAGGCCCCGGAGGCTACACCTTC.

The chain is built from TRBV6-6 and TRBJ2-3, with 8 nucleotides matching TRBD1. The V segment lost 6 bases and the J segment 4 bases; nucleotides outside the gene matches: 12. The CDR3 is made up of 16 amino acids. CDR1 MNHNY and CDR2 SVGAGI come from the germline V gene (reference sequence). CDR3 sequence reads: CASSLPGQGRSDTQYF. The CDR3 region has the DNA TGTGCCAGCAGCCTACCCGGACAGGGTAGGTCAGATACGCAGTATTTT.

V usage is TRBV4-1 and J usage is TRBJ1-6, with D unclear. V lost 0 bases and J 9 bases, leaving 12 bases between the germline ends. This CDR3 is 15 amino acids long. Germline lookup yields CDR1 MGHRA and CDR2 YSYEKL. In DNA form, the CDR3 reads TGCGCCAGCAGCCAAGACTTGAACCGGGGTTCACCCCTCCACTTT. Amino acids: CASSQDLNRGSPLHF.

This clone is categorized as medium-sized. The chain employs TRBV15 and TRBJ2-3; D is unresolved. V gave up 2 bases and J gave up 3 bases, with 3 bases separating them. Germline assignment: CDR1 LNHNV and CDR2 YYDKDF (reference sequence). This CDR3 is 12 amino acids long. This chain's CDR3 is CATSRLTDTQYF. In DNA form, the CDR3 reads TGTGCCACCAGCAGACTTACAGATACGCAGTATTTT.

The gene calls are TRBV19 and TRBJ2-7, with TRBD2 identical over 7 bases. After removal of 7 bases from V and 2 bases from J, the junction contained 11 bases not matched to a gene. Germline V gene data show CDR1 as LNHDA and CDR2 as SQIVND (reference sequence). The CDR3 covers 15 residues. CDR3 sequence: CASKIGDYTPYEQYF. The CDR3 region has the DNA TGTGCCAGTAAAATCGGGGACTATACTCCCTACGAGCAGTACTTC.

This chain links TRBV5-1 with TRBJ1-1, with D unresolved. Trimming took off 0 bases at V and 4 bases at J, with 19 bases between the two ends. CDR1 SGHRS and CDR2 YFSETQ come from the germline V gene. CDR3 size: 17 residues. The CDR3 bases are TGCGCCAGCAGCTTGGAAGGCGCGGGAGCGGGAGGCACTGAAGCTTTCTTT. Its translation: CASSLEGAGAGGTEAFF.

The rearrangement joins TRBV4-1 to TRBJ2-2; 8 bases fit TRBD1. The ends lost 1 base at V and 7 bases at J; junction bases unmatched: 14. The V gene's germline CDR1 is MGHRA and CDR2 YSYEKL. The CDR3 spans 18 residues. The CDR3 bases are TGCGCCAGCAGCCAAGGCCCCCCAGGGGGCGCATGGTACGGGGAGCTGTTTTTT. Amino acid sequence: CASSQGPPGGAWYGELFF.

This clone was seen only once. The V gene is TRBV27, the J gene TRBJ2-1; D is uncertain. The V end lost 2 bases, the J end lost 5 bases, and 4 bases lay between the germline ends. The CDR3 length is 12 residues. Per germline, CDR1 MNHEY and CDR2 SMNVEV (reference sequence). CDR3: CASSLNNNEQFF. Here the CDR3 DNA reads TGTGCCAGCAGTTTAAATAACAATGAGCAGTTCTTC.

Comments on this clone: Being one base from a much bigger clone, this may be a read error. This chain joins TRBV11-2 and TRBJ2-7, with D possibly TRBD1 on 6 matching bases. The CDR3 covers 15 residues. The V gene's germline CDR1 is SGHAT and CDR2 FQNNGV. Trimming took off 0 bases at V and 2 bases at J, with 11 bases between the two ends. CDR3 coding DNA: TGTGCCAGCAGCTTAGAGGATGGGGGCGCCTACGAGCAGTACTTC. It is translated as CASSLEDGGAYEQYF.

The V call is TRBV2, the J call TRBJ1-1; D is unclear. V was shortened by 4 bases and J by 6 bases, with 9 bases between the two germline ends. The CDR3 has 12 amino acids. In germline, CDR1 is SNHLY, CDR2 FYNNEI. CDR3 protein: CASSGPRSEAFF. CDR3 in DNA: TGTGCCAGCAGTGGCCCGAGGTCTGAAGCTTTCTTT. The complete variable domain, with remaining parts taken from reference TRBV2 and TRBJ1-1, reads EPEVTQTPSHQVTQMGQEVILRCVPISNHLYFYWYRQILGQKVEFLVSFYNNEISEKSEIFDDQFSVERPDGSNFTLKIRSTKLEDSAMYFCASSGPRSEAFFGQGTRLTVV.

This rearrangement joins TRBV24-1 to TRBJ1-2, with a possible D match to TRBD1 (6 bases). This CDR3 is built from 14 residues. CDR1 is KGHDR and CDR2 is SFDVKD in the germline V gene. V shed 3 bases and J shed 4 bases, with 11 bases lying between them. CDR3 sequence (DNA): TGTGCCACCAGTGATCGGACAGCGCCCTATGGCTACACCTTC. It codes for CATSDRTAPYGYTF.

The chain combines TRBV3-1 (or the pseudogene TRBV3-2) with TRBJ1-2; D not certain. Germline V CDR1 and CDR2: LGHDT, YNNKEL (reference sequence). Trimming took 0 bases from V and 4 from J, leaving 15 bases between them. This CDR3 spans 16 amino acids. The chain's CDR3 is CASSQESRVLGYGYTF. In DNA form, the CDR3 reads TGTGCCAGCAGCCAAGAGTCACGGGTTTTGGGCTATGGCTACACCTTC.

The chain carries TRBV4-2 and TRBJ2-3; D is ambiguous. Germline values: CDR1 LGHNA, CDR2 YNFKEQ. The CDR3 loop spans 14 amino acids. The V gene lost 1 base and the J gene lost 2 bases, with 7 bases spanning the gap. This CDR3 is CASSQVFPTDTQYF. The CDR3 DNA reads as TGTGCCAGCAGCCAAGTCTTCCCCACAGATACGCAGTATTTT.